The sequence of this T cell receptor beta chain was determined in a study of T cell responses to AZD1222 COVID-19 vaccine. The study, taken as a whole, reports: Repertoires were obtained solely post-peak T cell response. Within unmutated variant regions lay the reported targets of nearly half of spike-specific TCRs.

Assay: immunoSEQ multiplex PCR; the TCRdb copy retains only in-frame clones and omits some. Of about 130,000 clones listed, about nine tenths are singletons. This clone appeared a single time. Its antigen is not identified. The same CDR3 arises from other DNA sequences in this sample as well. Germline V gene lookup returns CDR1 GTSNPN and CDR2 SVGIG (reference sequence). The ends lost 3 bases at V and 4 bases at J; junction bases unmatched: 4. The CDR3 has 13 residues. The TCR sequence derives from an adult who received the AZD1222 COVID-19 vaccine. The V gene is TRBV30, the J gene TRBJ1-2, with 8 bases matching TRBD1. Sequenced here: peripheral blood, sampled 28 days after the second AZD1222 dose. CDR3 DNA: TGTGCCTGGAGCCCACAGGGGGGCTATGGCTACACCTTC. This gives the protein CAWSPQGGYGYTF.